This paragraph reports one TCR beta chain. Original data processing: Scientists estimated how many nucleated cells there were by amplifying reference gene primers. Assay: immunoSEQ multiplex PCR; the TCRdb copy retains only in-frame clones and omits some. For V, J and clone size, that table is used; D and trimming come from the DNA. Among about 42,000 clones listed, around 88% were seen once. Germline V lookup: CDR1 SGHRS, CDR2 YFSETQ. This CDR3 comprises 18 residues. Trimming cost V 2 bases and J 1 base; bases outside gene matches: 14. The source of the sample is a study of blood T cell repertoires in COVID-19. In the study overall: Collection of acute and convalescent COVID-19 samples took place in the United States, Italy and Spain. From T cells, B-cell-depleted T cells, or PBMCs came the material, which was cDNA or gDNA.

The receptor's source is a human donor in a cohort sampled during active COVID-19. The chain links TRBV5-1 to TRBJ1-1; 7 positions match TRBD1. Sample: peripheral blood. The CDR3 DNA sequence: TGCGCCAGCAGCTTTGTAATTTCGGCAGGGGGAACGAACACTGAAGCTTTCTTT. This codes for CASSFVISAGGTNTEAFF.